This T cell receptor (beta chain) was obtained from a study of OX40 agonist ivuxolimab in advanced cancers. The method was immunoSEQ multiplex PCR; TCRdb's version includes in-frame clones alone and lacks a portion of them. The sample shows 65,000 to 80,000 clones, less than 85% of them seen only once. Per germline, CDR1 MNHEY and CDR2 SVGAGI. V dropped 6 bases and J dropped 6 bases, with 9 bases sitting between them. CDR3 length equals 13 residues. Specimen: CD4+ or CD8+ T cells sorted from blood, collected in a trial of the OX40 agonist ivuxolimab. This chain links TRBV6-5 with TRBJ1-6; no clear D. This receptor was taken from an adult with an advanced solid tumor such as melanoma, head and neck, liver or kidney cancer. Here the CDR3 reads CASRTDGNSPLHF. For the CDR3, the DNA is TGTGCCAGCAGAACGGACGGTAATTCACCCCTCCACTTT.